One and the same sample provided the 17 T cell receptor beta chains below, sequenced in a study of blood T cell repertoires in COVID-19. Method: immunoSEQ multiplex PCR; TCRdb's copy keeps in-frame clones and lacks some. This table holds under 250,000 clones, around nine tenths found once. Input material: peripheral blood. These receptors originate from a man aged 60-69 years who had recovered from COVID-19.

V gene TRBV7-2 combines with J gene TRBJ2-1; TRBD2 matches at 8 bases. V lost 4 bases, J lost 3 bases, and 5 bases stayed unmatched. Per the germline V gene, CDR1 is SGHTA and CDR2 is FQGNSA. This CDR3 is built from 15 residues. The CDR3 is CASSYTSGFYNEQFF. CDR3 nucleotide sequence: TGTGCCAGCAGCTATACTAGCGGATTCTACAATGAGCAGTTCTTC. Variable domain in full (rest from reference TRBV7-2 and TRBJ2-1): GAGVSQSPSNKVTEKGKDVELRCDPISGHTALYWYRQSLGQGLEFLIYFQGNSAPDKSGLPSDRFSAERTGGSVSTLTIQRTQQEDSAVYLCASSYTSGFYNEQFFGPGTRLTVL.

The rearrangement joins TRBV14 to TRBJ2-1, with a weak D call TRBD2 (5 bases). Trimming removed 4 bases from V and 0 bases from J, with 25 bases in between. The CDR3 runs to 20 residues. Germline CDR1 and CDR2: SGHDN and FVKESK. The CDR3 sequence: CASSPPPGKILRSSYNEQFF. The CDR3 coding sequence is TGTGCCAGCAGCCCCCCACCGGGAAAAATCCTCCGGAGCTCCTACAATGAGCAGTTCTTC.

V is TRBV6-5 and J is TRBJ2-1; possible D gene TRBD2, 6 bases. The CDR3 is made up of 15 amino acids. The germline CDR1 and CDR2 sequences are MNHEY and SVGAGI. Trimming took 5 bases from V and 5 from J, leaving 16 bases between them. The CDR3 region is CASSPTRGTDNEQFF. The DNA of the CDR3 is TGTGCCAGCAGTCCGACACGCGGGACGGACAATGAGCAGTTCTTC.

This clone came up a few times. This chain connects TRBV7-3 to TRBJ2-3; TRBD1 aligns across 10 bases. Germline V gene data show CDR1 as SGHTA and CDR2 as FQGTGA. This CDR3 has 15 residues. V lost 4 bases and J lost 7; bases outside the gene matches: 8. The CDR3 nucleotides are TGTGCCAGCAGCTCTTCCGGGACAGGGGAGAATACGCAGTATTTT. It codes for CASSSSGTGENTQYF. Looking up the rest from reference TRBV7-3 and TRBJ2-3 gives the full variable domain: GAGVSQTPSNKVTEKGKYVELRCDPISGHTALYWYRQSLGQGPEFLIYFQGTGAADDSGLPNDRFFAVRPEGSVSTLKIQRTERGDSAVYLCASSSSGTGENTQYFGPGTRLTVL.

The chain recombines TRBV6-1 with TRBJ2-7; TRBD2 matches at 13 bases. Germline V gene data show CDR1 as MNHNS and CDR2 as SASEGT. V lost 4 bases to trimming and J lost 3 bases; unmatched junction nucleotides: 6. The CDR3 runs to 16 residues. CDR3 sequence: CASSGPGLAGLYEQYF. CDR3 DNA: TGTGCCAGCAGTGGGCCGGGACTAGCGGGGCTCTACGAGCAGTACTTC.

The V gene is TRBV6-2 or TRBV6-3, the J gene TRBJ2-1; D is unclear. Germline CDR1 MNHEY, CDR2 SVGEGT. Trimming took 0 bases from V and 9 from J, leaving 12 bases between them. The CDR3 has 14 amino acids. Here the CDR3 reads CASSYSHRLSEQFF. The CDR3 DNA reads TGTGCCAGCAGTTACTCCCATCGACTCAGTGAGCAGTTCTTC.

The chain joins TRBV24-1 to TRBJ2-3; D uncertain. Germline CDR1 reads KGHDR; CDR2 reads SFDVKD. This CDR3 is 14 amino acids long. With 6 bases removed from V and 1 base from J, the gap between germline ends came to 10 bases. The CDR3 reads CATSSAQGTDTQYF. The CDR3, as DNA: TGTGCCACCAGTTCAGCCCAGGGCACAGATACGCAGTATTTT.

This chain connects TRBV7-8 to TRBJ2-2, with 9 bases that match TRBD1. The CDR3 contains 14 residues. Germline CDR1 and CDR2: SGHVS and FQNEAQ. V was clipped by 6 bases and J by 5 bases; unmatched bases: 4. CDR3 sequence reads: CASRPDRGTGELFF. The CDR3 nucleotides are TGTGCCAGCAGGCCAGACAGGGGGACCGGGGAGCTGTTTTTT.

This chain connects TRBV9 to TRBJ1-5; D gene ambiguous. Trimming stripped 3 bases from V and 3 bases from J, with 10 bases between. The V gene's germline CDR1 is SGDLS and CDR2 YYNGEE. This CDR3 is built from 14 residues. The CDR3 DNA reads TGTGCCAGCAGCGCCGACGGAGTCAATCAGCCCCAGCATTTT. This codes for CASSADGVNQPQHF.

The V gene is TRBV7-6, the J gene TRBJ2-1; TRBD1 agrees at 7 bases. The germline V gene encodes CDR1 SGHVS and CDR2 FNYEAQ. The CDR3 is made up of 16 amino acids. V dropped 1 base and J dropped 4; count of bases not matched to a gene: 7. CDR3 protein: CASSLGGGDYYNEQFF. DNA of the CDR3: TGTGCCAGCAGCTTAGGAGGGGGCGATTATTACAATGAGCAGTTCTTC. The full variable domain, completed using reference TRBV7-6 and TRBJ2-1, is GAGVSQSPRYKVTKRGQDVALRCDPISGHVSLYWYRQALGQGPEFLTYFNYEAQQDKSGLPNDRFSAERPEGSISTLTIQRTEQRDSAMYRCASSLGGGDYYNEQFFGPGTRLTVL.

The J gene is TRBJ2-6, the V gene TRBV7-9; D is unresolved. Germline CDR1 is SEHNR and CDR2 is FQNEAQ (reference sequence). The V and J ends lost 11 bases and 2 bases respectively, with 10 bases between them. The CDR3 is 13 amino acids. As DNA, the CDR3 is TGTGCCGGGCACAGAGCTGGGGCCAACGTCCTGACTTTC. This translates into CAGHRAGANVLTF.

The V call is TRBV6-6, the J call TRBJ2-5, with D maybe TRBD2 (5 bases). The CDR3 is made up of 15 amino acids. Germline values: CDR1 MNHNY, CDR2 SVGAGI (reference sequence). Trimming removed 0 bases from V and 5 bases from J, with 13 bases in between. The CDR3 sequence is CASSYSRLAGETQYF. Written as DNA, the CDR3 is TGTGCCAGCAGTTACTCGAGGCTAGCCGGGGAGACCCAGTACTTC.

This clone was counted once. The rearrangement uses TRBV3-1 (or the pseudogene TRBV3-2) and TRBJ2-7, with 7 bases lining up with TRBD1. Germline lookup yields CDR1 LGHDT and CDR2 YNNKEL (reference sequence). The CDR3 loop spans 17 amino acids. The trim removed 1 base at V and 2 bases at J, leaving 11 bases unmatched. The CDR3 coding sequence is TGTGCCAGCAGCCAAGGTATGCCGAGACAGGGAACCTACGAGCAGTACTTC. Residues: CASSQGMPRQGTYEQYF.

The chain combines TRBV19 with TRBJ2-5; 8 bases match TRBD1. The CDR3 is 15 residues long. CDR1 is LNHDA, CDR2 SQIVND, per germline (reference sequence). V gave up 1 base and J gave up 2 bases; unmatched junction bases: 3. The CDR3 reads CASSIVRTGQETQYF. DNA of the CDR3: TGTGCCAGTAGTATAGTTAGGACAGGGCAAGAGACCCAGTACTTC.

This sequence joins TRBV7-2 and TRBJ2-2; D unclear. The CDR3 is 16 amino acids. The V end lost 5 bases, the J end lost 0 bases, and 13 bases lay between the germline ends. CDR1 is SGHTA, CDR2 FQGNSA, per germline. Here the CDR3 DNA reads TGTGCCAGCAGCCCCCGGGTAGGTGCGAACACCGGGGAGCTGTTTTTT. Amino acid sequence: CASSPRVGANTGELFF.

This clone was seen only a few times. J is TRBJ2-3 and V is TRBV5-4, with 9 bases aligning to TRBD2. The CDR3 loop spans 18 amino acids. Germline assignment: CDR1 SGHNT and CDR2 YYREEE (reference sequence). Losses at the gene ends were 0 bases for V and 2 bases for J; bases not matched to a gene: 10. CDR3 in amino acids: CASSLDPQSGGITDTQYF. As DNA, the CDR3 is TGTGCCAGCAGCTTGGACCCCCAGAGCGGGGGGATCACAGATACGCAGTATTTT.

This chain links TRBV28 with TRBJ1-2, with 7 bases that match TRBD1. CDR1 is MDHEN, CDR2 SYDVKM, per germline. With 5 bases clipped from V and 4 bases from J, the junction kept 10 bases outside the gene matches. This CDR3 is built from 15 residues. The CDR3 sequence is CASSPGTALPYGYTF. The CDR3 region has the DNA TGTGCCAGCAGTCCAGGGACAGCTTTACCCTATGGCTACACCTTC.